Given below is one T cell receptor beta chain in context. The data derive from a study of shared T cell receptors in the human thymus. CDR3 size: 14 residues. Trimming removed 3 bases from V and 0 bases from J, with 9 bases in between. CDR1 and CDR2 from the germline V gene are SNHLY and FYNNEI. The table came from immunoSEQ multiplex PCR; TCRdb's copy has only in-frame clones and leaves some out. The data contain 550,000 to 800,000 clones, 75% to 90% of them singletons. This sample also belongs to another study, concerning human thymus T cells. That report adds: Corrective heart surgery yielded resections, and these provided the thymus tissue.

This clonotype was obtained from a girl less than two years old with a congenital heart defect. The gene calls are TRBV2 and TRBJ2-7, with no clear D. Sequencing input: thymocytes. The DNA for the CDR3 is TGTGCCAGCAGTGATTCAGACATCTCCTACGAGCAGTACTTC. Translation gives CASSDSDISYEQYF.